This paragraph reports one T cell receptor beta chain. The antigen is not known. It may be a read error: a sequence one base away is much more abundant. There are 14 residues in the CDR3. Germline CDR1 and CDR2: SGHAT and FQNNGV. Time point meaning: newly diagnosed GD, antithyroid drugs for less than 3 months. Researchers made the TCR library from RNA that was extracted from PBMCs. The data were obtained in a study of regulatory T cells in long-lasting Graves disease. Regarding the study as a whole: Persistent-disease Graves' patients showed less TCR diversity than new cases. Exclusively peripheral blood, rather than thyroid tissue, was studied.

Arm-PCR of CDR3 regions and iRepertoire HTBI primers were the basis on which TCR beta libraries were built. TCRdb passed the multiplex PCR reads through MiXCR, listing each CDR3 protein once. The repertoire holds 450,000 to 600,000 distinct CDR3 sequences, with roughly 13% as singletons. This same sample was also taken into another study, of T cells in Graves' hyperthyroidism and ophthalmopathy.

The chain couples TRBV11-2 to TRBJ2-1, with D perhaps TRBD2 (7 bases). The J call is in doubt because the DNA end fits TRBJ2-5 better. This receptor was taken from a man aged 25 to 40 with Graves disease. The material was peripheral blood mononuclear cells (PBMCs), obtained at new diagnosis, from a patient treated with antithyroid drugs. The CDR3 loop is CASSPGGRVRTQYF. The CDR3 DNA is TGTGCCAGCAGCCCCGGGGGGCGGGTCCGGACCCAGTACTTC.